These 32 T cell receptor beta chains were sequenced from one sample in a study of cytomegalovirus exposure and HLA in healthy donors. PCR was performed using 60 Vbeta and 13 Jbeta primers. Clones were read by immunoSEQ multiplex PCR, and TCRdb kept only the in-frame ones, dropping some. The sample holds around 97,000 clones, approximately 79% seen once. The sequencing input was PBMCs. The source of these receptors is a man aged 45 to 65 in good health and CMV-seropositive.

The V and J genes are TRBV13 and TRBJ2-5, with 10 bases matching TRBD2. CDR3 length: 15 residues. Germline lookup yields CDR1 PRHDT and CDR2 FYEKMQ (reference sequence). Trimming cost V 6 bases and J 4 bases; bases outside gene matches: 8. This CDR3 is CASSIIAGGGETQYF. The CDR3 coding sequence is TGTGCCAGCAGTATCATAGCGGGAGGAGGAGAGACCCAGTACTTC.

The rearrangement uses TRBV27 and TRBJ2-3; TRBD2 aligns across 8 bases. V shed 6 bases and J 0 bases; nucleotides not matched to a gene: 8. This CDR3 has 16 residues. From germline, CDR1 is MNHEY and CDR2 SMNVEV (reference sequence). The CDR3 reads CASSSPLAGSTDTQYF. The CDR3, as DNA: TGTGCCAGCAGCTCCCCCTTAGCGGGGAGCACAGATACGCAGTATTTT.

The chain carries TRBV6-5 and TRBJ2-7; 8 bases fit TRBD2. CDR3 size: 15 residues. The germline gives CDR1 MNHEY, CDR2 SVGAGI. The J segment lost 6 bases and the V segment lost 2 bases, leaving 9 bases of the junction unmatched. CDR3 sequence: CASSYGSSGSSEQYF. The CDR3 nucleotides are TGTGCCAGCAGTTACGGGTCAAGCGGGAGCTCCGAGCAGTACTTC.

The chain uses TRBV6-6 and TRBJ2-2; TRBD1 aligns across 7 bases. Germline trimming cut 8 bases from V and 5 bases from J; bases unmatched to any gene: 8. The germline V gene has CDR1 MNHNY and CDR2 SVGAGI (reference sequence). The CDR3 consists of 14 residues. The CDR3 sequence: CASYTTTGTGELFF. DNA for the CDR3: TGTGCCAGCTATACAACGACAGGGACCGGGGAGCTGTTTTTT.

The chain uses TRBV5-8 and TRBJ2-7; TRBD2 aligns across 8 bases. V lost 4 bases and J lost 5; bases outside the gene matches: 8. CDR3 length: 14 residues. Germline V CDR1 and CDR2: SGHTS, YDEGEE. CDR3 loop: CASSPPGGRHEQYF. CDR3 bases: TGTGCCAGCAGCCCCCCGGGAGGGAGGCACGAGCAGTACTTC.

The chain couples TRBV19 to TRBJ2-5; 12 bases are a match to TRBD2. Trimming cost V 3 bases and J 4 bases; bases outside gene matches: 15. The CDR3 runs to 19 residues. Germline V gene sequence: CDR1 LNHDA, CDR2 SQIVND (reference sequence). In nucleotides, the CDR3 is TGTGCCAGTAGTATGATCAGGACTAGCGGGATTACTAGTCGAGAGACCCAGTACTTC. This translates into CASSMIRTSGITSRETQYF.

The chain uses TRBV9 and TRBJ2-3; 10 nucleotides match TRBD2. Germline assignment: CDR1 SGDLS and CDR2 YYNGEE. The CDR3 is 18 amino acids. V was clipped by 4 bases and J by 3 bases; unmatched bases: 14. CDR3 nucleotide sequence: TGTGCCAGCAGCTCCAAGCGGGAGGGCTACGTCGGAACAGATACGCAGTATTTT. Its translation is CASSSKREGYVGTDTQYF.

J is TRBJ1-4 and V is TRBV30; D might be TRBD1 (5 bases). V lost 3 bases and J 8 bases, leaving 13 bases between the germline ends. CDR1 is GTSNPN and CDR2 is SVGIG in the germline V gene (reference sequence). This CDR3 region has 13 residues. The CDR3 DNA is TGTGCCTGGAGGCCCGGCGGGGGGGAAAAACTGTTTTTT. Its protein product is CAWRPGGGEKLFF. Together with reference TRBV30 and TRBJ1-4, the CDR3 gives the full variable domain: SQTIHQWPATLVQPVGSPLSLECTVEGTSNPNLYWYRQAAGRGLQLLFYSVGIGQISSEVPQNLSASRPQDRQFILSSKKLLLSDSGFYLCAWRPGGGEKLFFGSGTQLSVL.

The rearrangement uses TRBV7-7 and TRBJ2-1; the match to TRBD2 covers 14 bases. The CDR3 runs to 16 residues. Germline CDR1 SSHAT, CDR2 FNYEAQ (reference sequence). Trimming removed 5 bases from V and 8 bases from J; junction bases left unmatched: 8. The DNA of the CDR3 is TGTGCCAGCAGCCCTGGACTAGCGGGAGGTATATATGAGCAGTTCTTC. As protein: CASSPGLAGGIYEQFF.

This sequence joins TRBV7-8 and TRBJ2-2, with TRBD1 matching 9 bases. The CDR3 loop spans 15 amino acids. Trimming at V came to 3 bases and at J to 3 bases, leaving 2 bases not matched to a gene. The germline V gene encodes CDR1 SGHVS and CDR2 FQNEAQ. The CDR3 DNA follows: TGTGCCAGCAGCTTGGGACAGGGTTACACCGGGGAGCTGTTTTTT. It encodes CASSLGQGYTGELFF.

The chain links TRBV7-2 to TRBJ2-4; TRBD1 is a possible D gene (6 bases). The CDR3 is 15 residues long. The V end lost 1 base, the J end lost 5 bases, and 12 bases lay between the germline ends. From germline, CDR1 is SGHTA and CDR2 FQGNSA. As DNA, the CDR3 is TGTGCCAGCAGCTTAGGTGCAGGGGTCGAAAACATTCAGTACTTC. This translates into CASSLGAGVENIQYF.

This clone was seen more than once but under ten times. The V and J genes are TRBV29-1 and TRBJ2-5; TRBD2 agrees at 8 bases. Germline V gives CDR1 SQVTM, CDR2 ANQGSEA. The CDR3 totals 14 residues. J lost 4 bases, V lost 4 bases, and 8 bases had no gene match. CDR3 nucleotides: TGCAGCGTTGTCCCAGCGGGAGCCCCAGAGACCCAGTACTTC. Its translation is CSVVPAGAPETQYF.

V and J are TRBV6-5 and TRBJ1-1; the match to TRBD1 covers 10 bases. The trim removed 6 bases at V and 5 bases at J, leaving 9 bases unmatched. Germline CDR1 and CDR2: MNHEY and SVGAGI. The CDR3 runs to 15 residues. The CDR3 DNA reads as TGTGCCAGCAGCCGACCGGGACAGGGGTCTACTGAAGCTTTCTTT. It yields the protein CASSRPGQGSTEAFF.

V usage is TRBV2 and J usage is TRBJ2-4, with D tentatively TRBD2 (5 bases). Germline V gene data show CDR1 as SNHLY and CDR2 as FYNNEI. With 2 bases removed from V and 15 bases from J, the gap between germline ends came to 14 bases. The CDR3 sequence is 12 residues long. The DNA for the CDR3 is TGTGCCAGCAGTGAAATGGGTCTCGAGGGGTACTTC. This sequence encodes CASSEMGLEGYF.

The V call is TRBV5-1, the J call TRBJ2-3, with 8 bases aligning to TRBD2. V shed 0 bases and J 0 bases; nucleotides not matched to a gene: 3. Germline loops: CDR1 SGHRS, CDR2 YFSETQ. CDR3 length: 16 amino acids. CDR3 in amino acids: CASSLVAGLSTDTQYF. The DNA for the CDR3 is TGCGCCAGCAGCTTGGTAGCGGGACTGAGCACAGATACGCAGTATTTT.

The rearrangement links TRBV7-6 to TRBJ2-1; TRBD2 matches 13 bases. The J segment lost 6 bases and the V segment lost 5 bases, leaving 10 bases of the junction unmatched. CDR3 size: 17 residues. Germline CDR1 is SGHVS and CDR2 is FNYEAQ. The CDR3 sequence is CASSTTTGLAGTNEQFF. CDR3 nucleotide sequence: TGTGCCAGCAGCACGACTACGGGACTAGCGGGGACCAATGAGCAGTTCTTC.

The chain links TRBV30 to TRBJ2-2; 11 bases are shared with TRBD1. The V and J ends lost 4 bases and 3 bases, in that order; junction bases with no gene match: 4. The CDR3 length is 15 residues. Germline lookup yields CDR1 GTSNPN and CDR2 SVGIG (reference sequence). For the CDR3, the DNA is TGTGCCTGGACGGGACAGGGGGGCGACACCGGGGAGCTGTTTTTT. It translates to CAWTGQGGDTGELFF.

The rearrangement joins TRBV30 to TRBJ2-1; TRBD1 matches 9 bases. This CDR3 is built from 14 residues. CDR1 is GTSNPN and CDR2 is SVGIG in the germline V gene (reference sequence). Trimming at V came to 2 bases and at J to 4 bases, leaving 3 bases not matched to a gene. DNA of the CDR3: TGTGCCTGGAGTAAGGGACAGGGTTACAATGAGCAGTTCTTC. It encodes CAWSKGQGYNEQFF.

V gene TRBV6-6 combines with J gene TRBJ2-7, with a possible D match to TRBD1 (5 bases). The CDR3 contains 16 residues. The V gene lost 0 bases and the J gene lost 0 bases, with 12 bases spanning the gap. CDR1 MNHNY and CDR2 SVGAGI come from the germline V gene (reference sequence). CDR3 sequence: CASSYSRGRSSYEQYF. The CDR3 nucleotides are TGTGCCAGCAGTTACTCAAGGGGAAGGAGCTCCTACGAGCAGTACTTC.

Comments on this clone: Sequence at one end of the junction differs from germline and may be a read error. The chain carries TRBV5-1 and TRBJ1-2; unclear D gene. This CDR3 spans 10 amino acids. In germline, CDR1 is SGHRS, CDR2 YFSETQ. CDR3 amino acids: CASSLSTDFF. The CDR3 DNA sequence: TGCGCCAGCAGCTTGTCGACCGACTTTTTC.

This clone occurred a few times. The genes are TRBV15 and TRBJ2-1, with 7 bases that match TRBD2. CDR1 and CDR2 from the germline V gene are LNHNV and YYDKDF (reference sequence). Trimming cost V 1 base and J 2 bases; bases outside gene matches: 8. This CDR3 region has 17 residues. Written as DNA, the CDR3 is TGTGCCACCAGCAGAGCCGAGCGGGAATGGGCCTACAATGAGCAGTTCTTC. This translates into CATSRAEREWAYNEQFF.

V and J are TRBV6-5 and TRBJ2-7; D is unclear. CDR1 and CDR2 from the germline V gene are MNHEY and SVGAGI. Trimming pared 11 bases from V and 3 bases from J, leaving 11 bases between. The CDR3 loop spans 11 amino acids. Here the CDR3 DNA reads TGTGCCGGCAAAGCTCTCTACGAGCAGTACTTC. Translated: CAGKALYEQYF.

V usage is TRBV7-8 and J usage is TRBJ2-3; 8 positions match TRBD2. CDR1 SGHVS and CDR2 FQNEAQ come from the germline V gene. The V and J ends lost 1 base and 0 bases, in that order; junction bases with no gene match: 6. There are 17 residues in the CDR3. The CDR3 reads CASSLGLTSGSTDTQYF. CDR3 sequence (DNA): TGTGCCAGCAGCTTAGGGCTTACTAGCGGCAGCACAGATACGCAGTATTTT.

The chain couples TRBV11-1 to TRBJ2-3, with D uncertain. V was shortened by 5 bases and J by 4 bases, with 16 bases between the two germline ends. This CDR3 contains 15 residues. Germline loops: CDR1 SGHAT, CDR2 FQDESV (reference sequence). The CDR3 coding sequence is TGTGCCAGCAGCCCCCACCCTAGTAGACCAGATACGCAGTATTTT. This codes for CASSPHPSRPDTQYF.

This clone was counted a single time. This chain joins TRBV4-3 and TRBJ1-4; D gene ambiguous. CDR1 LGHNA and CDR2 YSLEER come from the germline V gene. The CDR3 is 13 amino acids. The V end lost 2 bases, the J end lost 7 bases, and 8 bases lay between the germline ends. CDR3 bases: TGCGCCAGCAGCCAATTCAAGAGTGAAAAACTGTTTTTT. Translating it yields CASSQFKSEKLFF.

This clone has more than one count but fewer than ten. The chain carries TRBV15 and TRBJ2-1; 9 bases are shared with TRBD2. V dropped 4 bases and J dropped 3; count of bases not matched to a gene: 4. Germline V gene sequence: CDR1 LNHNV, CDR2 YYDKDF (reference sequence). The CDR3 is 15 amino acids. CDR3 sequence reads: CATSIRTSDYNEQFF. The CDR3 DNA follows: TGTGCCACCAGCATAAGGACTAGCGACTACAATGAGCAGTTCTTC.

This chain connects TRBV9 to TRBJ2-7, with D perhaps matching TRBD1 (5 bases). The CDR3 contains 15 residues. Per the germline V gene, CDR1 is SGDLS and CDR2 is YYNGEE. Trimming left V 0 bases short and J 2 bases short, with 12 bases between. The CDR3 sequence: CASSVGQGGPYEQYF. Here the CDR3 DNA reads TGTGCCAGCAGCGTAGGCCAGGGTGGCCCCTACGAGCAGTACTTC. Based on the CDR3 plus reference TRBV9 and TRBJ2-7, the full variable domain is DSGVTQTPKHLITATGQRVTLRCSPRSGDLSVYWYQQSLDQGLQFLIQYYNGEERAKGNILERFSAQQFPDLHSELNLSSLELGDSALYFCASSVGQGGPYEQYFGPGTRLTVT.

CDR3 nucleotides: TGTGCCAGCAGAAGAGCGGGATCCAGCTACAATGAGCAGTTCTTC. Translating gives CASRRAGSSYNEQFF. The chain recombines TRBV11-2 with TRBJ2-1; TRBD2 matches 7 bases. With V trimmed by 6 bases and J by 3 bases, 8 bases remained unmatched. CDR1 and CDR2 from the germline V gene are SGHAT and FQNNGV. CDR3 length: 15 residues.

The rearrangement joins TRBV6-4 to TRBJ2-1; possible D gene TRBD1, 6 bases. Looked up from germline, CDR1 is MRHNA and CDR2 is SNTAGT. V gave up 0 bases and J gave up 9 bases, with 15 bases separating them. This CDR3 contains 15 residues. This chain's CDR3 is CASSDSDSSSSEQFF. In DNA form, the CDR3 reads TGTGCCAGCAGTGACTCGGACAGCTCGAGCTCTGAGCAGTTCTTC.

This chain links TRBV9 with TRBJ2-3; no clear D. The V gene lost 4 bases and the J gene lost 5 bases, with 8 bases spanning the gap. Germline-derived CDR1 and CDR2 are SGDLS and YYNGEE. The CDR3 totals 12 residues. For the CDR3, the DNA is TGTGCCAGCAGCCCTATAGTAGATACGCAGTATTTT. As protein: CASSPIVDTQYF. The variable domain in full, completed from reference TRBV9 and TRBJ2-3, reads DSGVTQTPKHLITATGQRVTLRCSPRSGDLSVYWYQQSLDQGLQFLIQYYNGEERAKGNILERFSAQQFPDLHSELNLSSLELGDSALYFCASSPIVDTQYFGPGTRLTVL.

V usage is TRBV18 and J usage is TRBJ2-7, with 14 positions matching TRBD2. The CDR3 is made up of 15 amino acids. V shed 3 bases and J 4 bases; nucleotides not matched to a gene: 2. Germline CDR1 reads KGHSH; CDR2 reads LQKENI. The CDR3 is CASSPTSGGGYEQYF. The CDR3 nucleotides are TGTGCCAGCTCACCGACTAGCGGGGGGGGGTACGAGCAGTACTTC.

As concerns this clone: At the DNA level, this CDR3 is encoded by other sequences in the same sample as well. The chain links TRBV4-3 to TRBJ2-7; the D gene is possibly TRBD2 (6 bases). This CDR3 spans 15 amino acids. The germline V and J ends were trimmed by 0 bases and 6 bases, with 15 bases remaining between them. Germline V gene data show CDR1 as LGHNA and CDR2 as YSLEER. The CDR3 loop is CASSQDREISSEQYF. The CDR3 nucleotides read TGCGCCAGCAGCCAAGACCGGGAGATCTCCAGCGAGCAGTACTTC.